This TCR beta chain was obtained from a study of cytomegalovirus exposure and HLA in healthy donors. Germline lookup yields CDR1 SGHDT and CDR2 YYEEEE. With 2 bases removed from V and 5 bases from J, the gap between germline ends came to 12 bases. The CDR3 runs 14 residues. The PCR employed 60 Vbeta primers together with 13 Jbeta primers. Clones were sequenced by immunoSEQ multiplex PCR, and TCRdb holds only the in-frame ones, with some missing. The table has 150,000 to 200,000 clones, 75% to 85% seen once; the top ten hold around 2%. This TCR was sampled from a woman younger than 30 in good health and CMV-seropositive. The chain employs TRBV5-6 and TRBJ2-3, with D possibly being TRBD2 (5 bases). The source material was PBMCs. CDR3: CASSFSGVVDTQYF. The CDR3 coding sequence is TGTGCCAGCAGCTTTTCCGGGGTGGTAGATACGCAGTATTTT. Full variable domain (rest looked up from reference TRBV5-6 and TRBJ2-3): DAGVTQSPTHLIKTRGQQVTLRCSPKSGHDTVSWYQQALGQGPQFIFQYYEEEERQRGNFPDRFSGHQFPNYSSELNVNALLLGDSALYLCASSFSGVVDTQYFGPGTRLTVL.